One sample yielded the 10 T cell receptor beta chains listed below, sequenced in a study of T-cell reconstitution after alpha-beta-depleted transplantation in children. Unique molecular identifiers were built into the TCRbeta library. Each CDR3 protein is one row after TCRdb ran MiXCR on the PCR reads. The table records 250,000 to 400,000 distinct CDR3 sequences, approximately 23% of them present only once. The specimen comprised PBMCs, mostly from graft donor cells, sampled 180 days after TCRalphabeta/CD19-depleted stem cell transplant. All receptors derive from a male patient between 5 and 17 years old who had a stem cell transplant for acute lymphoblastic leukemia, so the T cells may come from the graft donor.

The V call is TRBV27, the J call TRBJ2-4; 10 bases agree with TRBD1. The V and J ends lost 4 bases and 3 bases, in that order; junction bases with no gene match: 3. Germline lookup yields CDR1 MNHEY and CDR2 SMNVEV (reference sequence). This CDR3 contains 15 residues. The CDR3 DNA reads TGTGCCAGCAGTTACGGGGACAGGGGCAAAAACATTCAGTACTTC. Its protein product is CASSYGDRGKNIQYF.

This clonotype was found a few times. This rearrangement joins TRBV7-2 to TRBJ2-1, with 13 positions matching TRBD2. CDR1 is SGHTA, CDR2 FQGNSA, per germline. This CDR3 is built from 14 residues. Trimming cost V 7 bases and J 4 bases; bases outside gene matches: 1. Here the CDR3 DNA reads TGTGCCAGCACGGGACTAGCGGGATACAATGAGCAGTTCTTC. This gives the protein CASTGLAGYNEQFF.

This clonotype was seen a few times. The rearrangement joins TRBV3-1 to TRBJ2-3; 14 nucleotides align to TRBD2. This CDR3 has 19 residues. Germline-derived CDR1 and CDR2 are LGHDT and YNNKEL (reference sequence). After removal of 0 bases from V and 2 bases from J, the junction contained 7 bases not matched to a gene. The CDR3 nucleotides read TGTGCCAGCAGCCAAGAGGGACTAGCGGGAGACTCCCCCACAGATACGCAGTATTTT. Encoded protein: CASSQEGLAGDSPTDTQYF.

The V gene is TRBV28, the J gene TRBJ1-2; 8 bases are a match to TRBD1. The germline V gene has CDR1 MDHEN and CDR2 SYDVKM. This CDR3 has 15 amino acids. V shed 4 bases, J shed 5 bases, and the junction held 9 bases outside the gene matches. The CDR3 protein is CASSSTGGLLYGYTF. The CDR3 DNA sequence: TGTGCCAGCAGTTCTACAGGGGGGCTCTTGTATGGCTACACCTTC.

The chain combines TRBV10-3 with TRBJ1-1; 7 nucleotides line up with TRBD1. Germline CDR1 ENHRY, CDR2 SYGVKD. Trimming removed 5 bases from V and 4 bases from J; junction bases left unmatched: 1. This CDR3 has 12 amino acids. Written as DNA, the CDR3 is TGTGCCATCAGTACAGGGGTCACTGAAGCTTTCTTT. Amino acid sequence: CAISTGVTEAFF.

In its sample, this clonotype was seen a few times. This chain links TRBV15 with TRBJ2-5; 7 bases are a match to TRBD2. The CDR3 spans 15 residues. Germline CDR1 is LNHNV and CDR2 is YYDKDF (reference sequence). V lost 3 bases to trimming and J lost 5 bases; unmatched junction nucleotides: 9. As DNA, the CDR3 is TGTGCCACCAGCAGCCTTCGACTAGCCGGGGAGACCCAGTACTTC. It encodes CATSSLRLAGETQYF.

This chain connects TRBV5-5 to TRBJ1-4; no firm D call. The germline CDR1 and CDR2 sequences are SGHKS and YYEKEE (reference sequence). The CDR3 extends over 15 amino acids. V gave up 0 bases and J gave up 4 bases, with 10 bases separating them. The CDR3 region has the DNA TGTGCCAGCAGCTTGGTCGGCTCCTATAATGAAAAACTGTTTTTT. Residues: CASSLVGSYNEKLFF.

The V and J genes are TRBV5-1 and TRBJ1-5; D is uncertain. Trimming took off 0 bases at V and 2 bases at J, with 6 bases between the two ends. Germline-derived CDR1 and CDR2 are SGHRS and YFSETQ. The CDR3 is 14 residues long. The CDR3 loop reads CASSLGIRNQPQHF. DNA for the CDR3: TGCGCCAGCAGCTTGGGAATTCGCAATCAGCCCCAGCATTTT.

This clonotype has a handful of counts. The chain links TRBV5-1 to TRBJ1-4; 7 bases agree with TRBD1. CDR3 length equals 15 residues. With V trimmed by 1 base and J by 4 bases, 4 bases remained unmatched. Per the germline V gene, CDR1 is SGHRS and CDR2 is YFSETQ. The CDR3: CASSLRDSYNEKLFF. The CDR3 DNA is TGCGCCAGCAGCTTGCGGGACAGTTATAATGAAAAACTGTTTTTT.

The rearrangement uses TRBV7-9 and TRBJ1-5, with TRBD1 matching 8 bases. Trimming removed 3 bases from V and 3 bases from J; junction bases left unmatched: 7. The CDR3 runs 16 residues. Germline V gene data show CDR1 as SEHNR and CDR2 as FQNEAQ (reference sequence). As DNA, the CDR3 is TGTGCCAGCAGCTTTCTCGGACAGGGCCCCAATCAGCCCCAGCATTTT. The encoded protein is CASSFLGQGPNQPQHF.